This TCR beta chain was recorded in a study of T cell responses to AZD1222 COVID-19 vaccine. Overall study findings and caveats: Reports say nearly half of spike-specific TCRs go after unmutated variant regions.

CDR1 is LNHDA, CDR2 SQIVND, per germline (reference sequence). V shed 7 bases and J shed 2 bases, with 14 bases lying between them. CDR3 length: 14 residues. In the case of this clone: No antigen is known for it.

Assay used: immunoSEQ multiplex PCR; TCRdb lists only in-frame clones, some missing. Among 35,000 to 45,000 clones listed, roughly 83% were seen once. Pooled samples include second doses given at about 4 or 12 weeks. This sequence originates from an adult who received the AZD1222 COVID-19 vaccine. This specimen consisted of peripheral blood, obtained 28 days after the second AZD1222 dose. The chain links TRBV19 to TRBJ1-2, with a weak D call TRBD1 (6 bases). As DNA, the CDR3 is TGTGCCAGTAAGGGGGGGCAGGGGAACTATGGCTACACCTTC. Protein sequence: CASKGGQGNYGYTF.